Included here is one T cell receptor beta chain sequence, with context. The antigen is unknown. Sequencing used immunoSEQ version 4 in survey mode. The method was immunoSEQ multiplex PCR; TCRdb's version includes in-frame clones alone and lacks a portion of them. The data hold about 35,000 clones, with approximately 87% observed a single time. Overlapping HIV-1 Gag 15-mer peptides at around 1 ug per peptide per mL were used. CD40L/CD69 double-negative CD45RO-high memory CD4+ T cells were collected. The V segment lost 4 bases and the J segment 0 bases; nucleotides outside the gene matches: 3. This CDR3 is built from 15 residues. Germline values: CDR1 SGHTA, CDR2 FQGNSA. These data originate in a study of persistence of HIV-infected CD4 T cells.

The chain carries TRBV7-2 and TRBJ1-5; 7 bases agree with TRBD1. This sample comprised cultured CD4+ T cells from PBMCs, obtained from a patient who received antiretroviral therapy. This clonotype originated in an adult with HIV. The donor label of this sample is uncertain. The DNA for the CDR3 is TGTGCCAGCAGCTCACAGGGGCATAGCAATCAGCCCCAGCATTTT. Its translation is CASSSQGHSNQPQHF.